The text below deals with one T cell receptor (beta chain). Its specificity is not known. These data are taken from a study of memory CD4+ T cells and cytomegalovirus serostatus. Study summary: This sample comes from healthy Belgian adults, under 10 CMV seropositive, 24 seronegative.

The sort gate was single viable CD3+CD4+CD8-CD45RO+ cells for memory CD4+ T cells. Original handling: Out-of-frame sequences were removed, leaving roughly 2.1 million distinct TCRbeta sequences. Libraries were prepared by immunoSEQ multiplex PCR; TCRdb keeps only in-frame clonotypes and omits some of them. V, J and clone size are those of that table, while D and trimming were read from the DNA. The sample contains 38,000 or so clones, around 75% of which appear only once. Broader study findings: About 40% of the 164 known CMV-associated TCRbeta sequences appeared in CD4+ memory.

This TCR was recovered from an adult in good health and CMV-seronegative. Sample: memory CD4+ T cells from blood.

CDR3 DNA: TGCGCCAGCAACATGAGTCGTACAGGGGGCCCCGAGCAGTACTTC. Translated, it gives CASNMSRTGGPEQYF. The rearrangement joins TRBV10-1 to TRBJ2-7, with 9 bases identical to TRBD1. The CDR3 extends over 15 amino acids. Germline CDR1 reads WNHNN; CDR2 reads SYGVQD (reference sequence). Trimming took 7 bases from V and 6 from J; bases not matched to a gene: 13.